Following are 10 T cell receptor beta chains from one sample sequenced in a study of Ad26.COV2.S vaccination and SARS-CoV-2 variants. The treatment: some 20 received Ad26.COV2.S at low or high dose, single or two shots; a few received placebo; per-sample allocation not given. Collection of samples fell on day 63 after the first vaccine or placebo injection. Produced via immunoSEQ multiplex PCR; TCRdb's table is partial and in-frame only. This repertoire shows some 640,000 clones, 70% to 90% found once; its top ten account for nearly 1.5%. This sample comprised peripheral blood, obtained in a trial of Ad26.COV2.S vaccine versus placebo. These receptors originate from a person aged 18-60 years who received the Ad26.COV2.S COVID-19 vaccine or a placebo.

The chain links TRBV3-1 (or the pseudogene TRBV3-2) to TRBJ1-6; D remains ambiguous. The CDR3 sequence is 14 residues long. Trimming cost V 1 base and J 12 bases, with 13 bases left between them. CDR1 LGHDT and CDR2 YNNKEL come from the germline V gene (reference sequence). The CDR3 nucleotides read TGTGCCAGCAGCCAAGTGGAAGAGACCTTACCCCTCCACTTT. It specifies CASSQVEETLPLHF.

V is TRBV9 and J is TRBJ2-1; TRBD2 matches at 10 bases. The germline V gene has CDR1 SGDLS and CDR2 YYNGEE. The CDR3 is 18 residues long. V gave up 2 bases and J gave up 3 bases; unmatched junction bases: 11. The CDR3 DNA follows: TGTGCCAGCAGCGTCGAAGGGTCTCTAGCGGGAGTCTACAATGAGCAGTTCTTC. Protein sequence: CASSVEGSLAGVYNEQFF.

The chain recombines TRBV30 with TRBJ2-1; 9 nucleotides line up with TRBD2. This CDR3 contains 14 residues. Germline V gene data show CDR1 as GTSNPN and CDR2 as SVGIG (reference sequence). V trimming: 5 bases; J trimming: 0 bases; junction bases outside the gene matches: 2. Here the CDR3 reads CAWVTSGSYNEQFF. In nucleotides, the CDR3 is TGTGCCTGGGTGACTAGCGGCTCCTACAATGAGCAGTTCTTC.

Only one count was recorded for this clone. The V call is TRBV3-1 (or the pseudogene TRBV3-2), the J call TRBJ2-1; 13 bases fit TRBD2. CDR1 and CDR2 (germline): LGHDT, YNNKEL (reference sequence). CDR3 length: 14 residues. With V trimmed by 4 bases and J by 9 bases, 3 bases remained unmatched. In DNA form, the CDR3 reads TGTGCCAGCAGCCTCGGACTAGCGGGAGCTGAGCAGTTCTTC. It yields the protein CASSLGLAGAEQFF.

This chain uses TRBV6-5 with TRBJ2-4; perhaps TRBD1 as D (6 bases). With 8 bases removed from V and 4 bases from J, the gap between germline ends came to 9 bases. The CDR3 has 12 residues. Germline values: CDR1 MNHEY, CDR2 SVGAGI. The CDR3 loop reads CASGQTKNIQYF. CDR3 coding DNA: TGTGCCAGCGGACAGACGAAAAACATTCAGTACTTC.

V is TRBV6-2 or TRBV6-3 and J is TRBJ2-7, with 14 nucleotides matching TRBD2. V lost 6 bases to trimming and J lost 2 bases; unmatched junction nucleotides: 6. The CDR3 is 16 amino acids. Germline V lookup: CDR1 MNHEY, CDR2 SVGEGT. CDR3 sequence (DNA): TGTGCCAGCAGCCTCATGGGACTAGCGGGGGCCTACGAGCAGTACTTC. It is translated as CASSLMGLAGAYEQYF.

The chain recombines TRBV7-8 with TRBJ2-7, with 7 positions matching TRBD1. Germline CDR1 is SGHVS and CDR2 is FQNEAQ. V gave up 5 bases and J gave up 1 base; unmatched junction bases: 5. The CDR3 has 14 residues. CDR3 protein: CASSKTGRSYEQYF. CDR3 DNA: TGTGCCAGCAGCAAGACAGGGCGATCCTACGAGCAGTACTTC.

The chain recombines TRBV12-3 or TRBV12-4 with TRBJ1-2; no firm D call. The CDR3 length is 12 residues. V was cut by 7 bases and J by 4 bases, with 10 bases left in between. The CDR3 DNA follows: TGTGCCAGCACCGTGGGCTCCTATGGCTACACCTTC. This encodes CASTVGSYGYTF.

This chain joins TRBV7-2 and TRBJ2-3, with TRBD2 matching over 10 bases. The J segment lost 0 bases and the V segment lost 3 bases, leaving 3 bases of the junction unmatched. Looked up from germline, CDR1 is SGHTA and CDR2 is FQGNSA. The CDR3 is 16 amino acids. CDR3 sequence: CASSLTSGHSTDTQYF. The CDR3 bases are TGTGCCAGCAGCTTGACTAGCGGGCATAGCACAGATACGCAGTATTTT.

The chain recombines TRBV7-2 with TRBJ2-1; D is possibly TRBD2 (6 bases). Germline V gives CDR1 SGHTA, CDR2 FQGNSA. V lost 1 base and J 0 bases, leaving 19 bases between the germline ends. This CDR3 contains 19 residues. CDR3 in DNA: TGTGCCAGCAGCTTAGATGGTAGCGGCTATGAAAGCTCCTACAATGAGCAGTTCTTC. Protein sequence: CASSLDGSGYESSYNEQFF.